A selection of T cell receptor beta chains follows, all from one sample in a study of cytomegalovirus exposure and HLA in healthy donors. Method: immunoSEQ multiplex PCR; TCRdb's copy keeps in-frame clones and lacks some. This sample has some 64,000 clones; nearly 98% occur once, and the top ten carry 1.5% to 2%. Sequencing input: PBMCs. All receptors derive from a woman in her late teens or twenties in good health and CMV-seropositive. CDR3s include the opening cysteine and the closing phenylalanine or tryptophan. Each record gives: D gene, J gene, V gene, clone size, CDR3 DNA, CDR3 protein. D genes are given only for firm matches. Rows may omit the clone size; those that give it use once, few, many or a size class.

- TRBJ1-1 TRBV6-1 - TGTGCCAGCAGTGATCGTAGGCAGGGGAACACTGAAGCTTTCTTT CASSDRRQGNTEAFF
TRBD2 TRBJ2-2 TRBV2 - TGTGCCAGCAGTGAACGAGTTTGGCGGGAGGCCAACACCGGGGAGCTGTTTTTT CASSERVWREANTGELFF
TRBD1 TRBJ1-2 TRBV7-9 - TGTGCCAGCAGCCCCCTCCAGACAGGGTCGAGTGGCTACACCTTC CASSPLQTGSSGYTF
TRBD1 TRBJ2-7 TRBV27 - TGTGCCAGCAGCGGGACAGGCGGTTTCGACGAGCAGTACTTC CASSGTGGFDEQYF
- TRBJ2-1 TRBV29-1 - TGCAGCGTTGAGGGCGGGACCTACAATGAGCAGTTCTTC CSVEGGTYNEQFF
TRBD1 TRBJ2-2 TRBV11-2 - TGTGCCAGCAGCTTACCCCCGGTCAGGGGGTCCCCCTTCACCGGGGAGCTGTTTTTT CASSLPPVRGSPFTGELFF
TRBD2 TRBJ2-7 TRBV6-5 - TGTGCCAGCAGTTACTCCGGGGGAGGGGTCCTCTACGAGCAGTACTTC CASSYSGGGVLYEQYF
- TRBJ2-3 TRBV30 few TGTGCCTGGAGTGTGGGGGGGGCACAGGACTTCACAGATACGCAGTATTTT CAWSVGGAQDFTDTQYF
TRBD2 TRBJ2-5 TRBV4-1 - TGCGCCAGCAGCCAAGTTTCACAAGCGGGATTCGGAGAGACCCAGTACTTC CASSQVSQAGFGETQYF
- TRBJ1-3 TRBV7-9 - TGTGCCAGCAGCCAGACTGGAAACACCATATATTTT CASSQTGNTIYF
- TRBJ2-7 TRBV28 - TGTGCCAGCAGTTTACCTGTCGGTAGGAGCTCCTACGAGCAGTACTTC CASSLPVGRSSYEQYF
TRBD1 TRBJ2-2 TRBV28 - TGTGCCACCTCCGACAGGGTCCGGCACACCGGGGAGCTGTTTTTT CATSDRVRHTGELFF
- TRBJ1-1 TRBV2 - TGTGCCAGCAGTGCCCTCCTCTTCTCCATACTCATGAACACTGAAGCTTTCTTT CASSALLFSILMNTEAFF
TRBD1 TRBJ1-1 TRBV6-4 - TGTGCCAGCAGTGAACGACAGGGGGCCGCTGAAGCTTTCTTT CASSERQGAAEAFF
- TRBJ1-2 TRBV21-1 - TGTGCCAGCAGCAAAGTAGGGGAATCCGGAAAGACCTTC CASSKVGESGKTF
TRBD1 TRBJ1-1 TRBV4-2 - TGTGCCAGCAGCCAAGAAGATTGGGACAGGAACATGAACACTGAAGCTTTCTTT CASSQEDWDRNMNTEAFF
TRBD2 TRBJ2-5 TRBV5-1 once TGCGCCAGCAGCTCCCCCCTAGCGGGAGGGGAGACCCAGTACTTC CASSSPLAGGETQYF
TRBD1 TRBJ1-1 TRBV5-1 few TGCGCCAGCAGCTTTAGGGATACAGGGGGCGCTTTCTTT CASSFRDTGGAFF
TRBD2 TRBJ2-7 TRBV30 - TGTGCCTGGAGGCTAGCGGATTTCTACGAGCAGTACTTC CAWRLADFYEQYF
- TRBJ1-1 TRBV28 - TGTGCCAGCAGTTCCTACCGGGACAAGAACACTGAAGCTTTCTTT CASSSYRDKNTEAFF
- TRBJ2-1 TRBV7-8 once TGTGCCAGCAGCTTTGGGCGGGCACGGTCCTACAATGAGCAGTTCTTC CASSFGRARSYNEQFF
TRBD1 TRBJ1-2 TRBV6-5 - TGTGCCAGCAGTAACCGCAGGGGGCGAGGGTATGGCTACACCTTC CASSNRRGRGYGYTF
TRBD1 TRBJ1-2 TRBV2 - TGTGCCAATTCCGGGACAGGGGATGATGGCTACACCTTC CANSGTGDDGYTF
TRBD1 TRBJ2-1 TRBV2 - TGTGCCAGCAGCAGGACAGGGGACAATGAGCAGTTCTTC CASSRTGDNEQFF
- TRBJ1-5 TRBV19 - TGTGCCAGTACTGGGAGACTAATAGACAATCAGCCCCAGCATTTT CASTGRLIDNQPQHF
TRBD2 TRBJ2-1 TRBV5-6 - TGTGCCAGCAGCTTGGACGGGACTAGCGGGAGGTTCCGTGAGCAGTTCTTC CASSLDGTSGRFREQFF
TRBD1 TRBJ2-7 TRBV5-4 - TGTGCCAGCAGCGCGGGACAGGGGCCGAACGAGCAGTACTTC CASSAGQGPNEQYF
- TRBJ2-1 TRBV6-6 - TGTGCCAGCAGTTACTCCGGGGATGAGCAGTTCTTC CASSYSGDEQFF
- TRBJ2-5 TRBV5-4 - TGTGCCAGCAGCTTGGTGGCCAGCCAAGAGACCCAGTACTTC CASSLVASQETQYF
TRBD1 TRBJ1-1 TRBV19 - TGTGCCAGTAGTAACGACAGGGCGCGAGCTTTCTTT CASSNDRARAFF
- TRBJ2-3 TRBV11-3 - TGTGCCAGCAGCTTTACCAGTCACACAGATACGCAGTATTTT CASSFTSHTDTQYF
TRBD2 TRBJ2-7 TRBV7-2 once TGTGCCAGCAGCTTAGGAGGCGGGAGTGAATACGAGCAGTACTTC CASSLGGGSEYEQYF
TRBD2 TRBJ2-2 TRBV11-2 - TGTGCCAGCAGCAGAGTTAGCGGGAGGGCCACCGGGGAGCTGTTTTTT CASSRVSGRATGELFF
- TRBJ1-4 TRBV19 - TGTGCCAGTAGTATGGTTCGGCCTCCCGGGGAAAAACTGTTTTTT CASSMVRPPGEKLFF
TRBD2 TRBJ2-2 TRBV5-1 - TGCGCCAGCAGAATAGCGGGAGGCACCGGGGAGCTGTTTTTT CASRIAGGTGELFF
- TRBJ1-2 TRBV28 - TGTGCCAGCCGATCACAGGGCTCCATTAACTATGGCTACACCTTC CASRSQGSINYGYTF
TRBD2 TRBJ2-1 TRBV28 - TGTGCCAGCAGTTTAACGGGACTAGCAGAATATGAGCAGTTCTTC CASSLTGLAEYEQFF
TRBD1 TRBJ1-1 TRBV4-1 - TGCGCCAGCAGCCAAGGACAAGGGACAGCTGAAAACACTGAAGCTTTCTTT CASSQGQGTAENTEAFF
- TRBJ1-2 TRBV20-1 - TGCAGTGCCCGCGAGGACTATGGCTACACCTTC CSAREDYGYTF
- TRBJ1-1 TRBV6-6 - TGTGCCAGCAGTTACGGCCGGACAAGGAACACTGAAGCTTTCTTT CASSYGRTRNTEAFF
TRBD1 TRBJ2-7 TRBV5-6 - TGTGCCAGCAGCTTGGTTGACAGGGACTCCTACGAGCAGTACTTC CASSLVDRDSYEQYF
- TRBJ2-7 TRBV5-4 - TGTGCCAGCAGCTTGGCACATGAGCAGTACTTC CASSLAHEQYF
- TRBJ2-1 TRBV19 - TGTGCCAGTAGTATAGGGGGCCCTTCTCCGGATGAGCAGTTCTTC CASSIGGPSPDEQFF
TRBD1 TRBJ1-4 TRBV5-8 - TGTGCCAGCAGCGGTCGGGCGGTGAGACAGGGTGAAAAACTGTTTTTT CASSGRAVRQGEKLFF